This T cell receptor (beta chain) comes out of a study of T cell changes during pregnancy in multiple sclerosis. Using immunoSEQ multiplex PCR, the repertoire was profiled, and TCRdb retains in-frame clones only, with some absent. The sample has about 61,000 clones, approximately 90% seen once; the top ten hold around 0.85%. The CDR3 runs to 16 residues. J lost 3 bases, V lost 3 bases, and 8 bases had no gene match. Germline CDR1 SGDLS, CDR2 YYNGEE. This clonotype was obtained from a female donor in good health, enrolled as a control in a pregnancy study. This chain links TRBV9 with TRBJ1-2; 10 bases are a match to TRBD1. The sample here was peripheral blood, taken in the first trimester of pregnancy. The CDR3 loop reads CASSADRDRGYYGYTF. The CDR3 nucleotides are TGTGCCAGCAGCGCTGACCGGGACAGGGGATACTATGGCTACACCTTC.